Following are 6 T cell receptor beta chains from one sample sequenced in a study of CD4 T cells in lung cancer. TCRdb keeps only in-frame clones here, not all; method: immunoSEQ multiplex PCR. The data hold about 10,000 clones, with 50% to 75% observed a single time. The lung tissue was taken at least 3 cm from the tumor in the same resection. The specimen was normal lung tissue taken away from the tumor. Every receptor here comes from a man in his fifties or sixties with non-small cell lung cancer.

The V gene is TRBV13, the J gene TRBJ2-1, with 9 bases identical to TRBD2. The germline gives CDR1 PRHDT, CDR2 FYEKMQ (reference sequence). The V gene end was trimmed by 0 bases and the J gene end by 6 bases; junction bases not matched to a gene: 12. The CDR3 is made up of 18 amino acids. CDR3 in DNA: TGTGCCAGCAGCTTAGGAGCGGGAGCGGGAGGTCATCTCAATGAGCAGTTCTTC. The encoded protein is CASSLGAGAGGHLNEQFF.

This rearrangement joins TRBV27 to TRBJ1-1, with 9 bases aligning to TRBD1. The germline gives CDR1 MNHEY, CDR2 SMNVEV (reference sequence). V was pared by 8 bases and J by 4 bases, with 11 bases of the junction left unmatched. This CDR3 contains 15 residues. The CDR3 DNA reads TGTGCCAGCCGAAAGCTAACAGGGGGCATCACTGAAGCTTTCTTT. Translated, it gives CASRKLTGGITEAFF.

V usage is TRBV5-1 and J usage is TRBJ2-2; possible D gene TRBD1, 6 bases. This CDR3 has 15 amino acids. V gave up 0 bases and J gave up 1 base, with 7 bases separating them. Germline CDR1 and CDR2: SGHRS and YFSETQ. CDR3 coding DNA: TGCGCCAGCAGCTTGGTAGGGGGGAACACCGGGGAGCTGTTTTTT. Amino acid sequence: CASSLVGGNTGELFF.

The rearrangement uses TRBV30 and TRBJ2-5; 10 bases align to TRBD2. Germline V gives CDR1 GTSNPN, CDR2 SVGIG (reference sequence). The CDR3 extends over 13 amino acids. Trimming cost V 7 bases and J 7 bases; bases outside gene matches: 9. In DNA form, the CDR3 reads TGTGCCTCTTCTTGGACTAGCGGTTCGACCCAGTACTTC. Translating gives CASSWTSGSTQYF. The variable domain in full, completed from reference TRBV30 and TRBJ2-5, reads SQTIHQWPATLVQPVGSPLSLECTVEGTSNPNLYWYRQAAGRGLQLLFYSVGIGQISSEVPQNLSASRPQDRQFILSSKKLLLSDSGFYLCASSWTSGSTQYFGPGTRLLVL.

The rearrangement links TRBV21-1 to TRBJ1-1; the table calls TRBD1, which could not be checked here. TRBV21-1 is an annotated pseudogene. This CDR3 has 16 residues. The CDR3 nucleotides read TGTGCCAGCAGCAAAAGGACAGGGGGCATGAACACTGAAGCTTTCTTT. This gives the protein CASSKRTGGMNTEAFF.

This clone has just a few counts. This rearrangement joins TRBV19 to TRBJ1-5; TRBD1 might be the D (6 bases). This CDR3 is built from 13 residues. The V and J ends lost 6 bases and 5 bases respectively, with 11 bases between them. Per germline, CDR1 LNHDA and CDR2 SQIVND (reference sequence). The CDR3 DNA reads TGTGCCAGTAGGGTTGAGGGGGATCAGCCCCAGCATTTT. Its translation is CASRVEGDQPQHF.